This record covers a single TCR beta chain. Its target is not known. This entry comes from a study of early T cells in non-severe SARS-CoV-2 infection. Study as a whole: The chains were unpaired, and the sequenced material was bulk RNA from unsorted whole blood. Whole-study results and caveats: Matches to VDJdb favored anti-spike CD8 responses and missed private and CD4 specificities.

Individual cDNA molecules received unique molecular identifiers. TCRdb re-derived calls from the 5' RACE reads in MiXCR, one entry per CDR3 protein. Here the sample spans fewer than 85,000 distinct CDR3 sequences, 15% to 20% being singletons. V lost 4 bases to trimming and J lost 2 bases, with 12 bases between them. The CDR3 spans 14 residues. CDR1 LGHNT and CDR2 FRNRAP come from the germline V gene. Sequencing was carried out using whole blood. This sequence joins TRBV12-5 and TRBJ2-7; weak D call: TRBD2 (5 bases). The receptor comes from an adult who was a healthcare worker with PCR-confirmed SARS-CoV-2 infection or an uninfected control (not recorded which). CDR3 nucleotides: TGTGCTAGTGGTTACGGCGGACTCGCCTACGAGCAGTACTTC. It yields the protein CASGYGGLAYEQYF. Full variable domain (outside the CDR3, taken from reference TRBV12-5 and TRBJ2-7): DARVTQTPRHKVTEMGQEVTMRCQPILGHNTVFWYRQTMMQGLELLAYFRNRAPLDDSGMPKDRFSAEMPDATLATLKIQPSEPRDSAVYFCASGYGGLAYEQYFGPGTRLTVT.